What follows are 32 T cell receptor beta chains derived from one specimen sequenced in a study of T-cell memory formation after mild COVID-19. One entry per CDR3 protein, called by TCRdb with MiXCR from the 5' RACE reads. The data show about 430,000 distinct CDR3 sequences, about a sixth seen once. The sample taken for sequencing was PBMCs or a T cell subset sorted from them (not recorded which). These receptors were obtained from a man aged 18 to 29 who had mild COVID-19 (a few samples of this study predate the infection). Cell type and time point are not known.

This clonotype was detected only a few times. The V call is TRBV4-2, the J call TRBJ2-1; D remains ambiguous. Per germline, CDR1 LGHNA and CDR2 YNFKEQ. This CDR3 contains 13 residues. Trimming took off 0 bases at V and 4 bases at J, with 4 bases between the two ends. The CDR3 region has the DNA TGTGCCAGCAGCCAAGAGATTTACAATGAGCAGTTCTTC. It specifies CASSQEIYNEQFF.

This chain uses TRBV2 with TRBJ2-7; D perhaps matches TRBD2 (6 bases). This CDR3 contains 14 residues. V lost 6 bases, J lost 7 bases, and 19 bases lay in between. Germline V gene sequence: CDR1 SNHLY, CDR2 FYNNEI. This CDR3 reads CASRGTRLGWEQYF. The DNA for the CDR3 is TGTGCCAGCAGAGGGACTCGCCTTGGGTGGGAGCAGTACTTC.

V is TRBV12-3 or TRBV12-4 and J is TRBJ2-5; D possibly uses TRBD1 or TRBD2 (5 bases each). The CDR3 length is 13 residues. Trimming took off 3 bases at V and 3 bases at J, with 8 bases between the two ends. The CDR3 DNA reads as TGTGCCAGCAGTTTGATGGGGGAAGAGACCCAGTACTTC. Translation gives CASSLMGEETQYF.

Remarks on this clonotype: This CDR3 is missing its conserved last phenylalanine or tryptophan, likely due to a read error. CDR3 residues: CASSFAREQYL. CDR3 nucleotides: TGTGCCAGCAGTTTCGCTCGCGAGCAGTACTTA. The V call is TRBV12-3 or TRBV12-4, the J call TRBJ2-7; D call uncertain. The CDR3 covers 11 residues. Trimming pared 3 bases from V and 6 bases from J, leaving 6 bases between.

This chain joins TRBV7-9 and TRBJ1-3, with D uncertain. Germline V gene data show CDR1 as SEHNR and CDR2 as FQNEAQ (reference sequence). The CDR3 totals 15 residues. V dropped 2 bases and J dropped 2 bases, with 10 bases sitting between them. The CDR3: CASSLSQAAGNTIYF. CDR3 nucleotide sequence: TGTGCCAGCAGCTTATCGCAGGCCGCTGGAAACACCATATATTTT. Full variable domain (remainder filled in from reference TRBV7-9 and TRBJ1-3): DTGVSQNPRHKITKRGQNVTFRCDPISEHNRLYWYRQTLGQGPEFLTYFQNEAQLEKSRLLSDRFSAERPKGSFSTLEIQRTEQGDSAMYLCASSLSQAAGNTIYFGEGSWLTVV.

To note about this clonotype: Its ends do not fully match the called genes, so a read error is possible. CDR3 protein: CASSQVNRGGMDTETFF. The CDR3 DNA follows: TGTGCCAGCAGCCAAGTAAACAGGGGAGGTATGGACACTGAAACTTTCTTT. The chain carries TRBV4-2 and TRBJ1-1, with TRBD1 identical over 7 bases. There are 17 residues in the CDR3. Looked up from germline, CDR1 is LGHNA and CDR2 is YNFKEQ.

This clonotype was detected many times. The chain has TRBV6-2 or TRBV6-3 and TRBJ1-6, with 8 nucleotides matching TRBD1. The V gene's germline CDR1 is MNHEY and CDR2 SVGEGT. The CDR3 totals 13 residues. J was trimmed by 7 bases and V by 7 bases; bases with no gene match: 3. This CDR3 is CASTRQGNSPLHF. The CDR3 DNA follows: TGTGCCAGCACCCGACAGGGGAATTCACCCCTCCACTTT.

V gene TRBV7-9 combines with J gene TRBJ2-4; D not resolved. The length of the CDR3 is 15 residues. Trimming took 4 bases from V and 0 from J, leaving 10 bases between them. CDR1 is SEHNR and CDR2 is FQNEAQ in the germline V gene (reference sequence). The CDR3 coding sequence is TGTGCCAGCAGCTCCTCGCCCCTAGCCAAAAACATTCAGTACTTC. Encoded protein: CASSSSPLAKNIQYF.

The chain combines TRBV10-3 with TRBJ2-3; 9 bases align to TRBD1. V lost 6 bases, J lost 5 bases, and 3 bases stayed unmatched. The CDR3 is 13 amino acids. Germline-derived CDR1 and CDR2 are ENHRY and SYGVKD. CDR3 DNA: TGTGCCATCAGCACAGGGGGCGGAGATACGCAGTATTTT. Its protein is CAISTGGGDTQYF.

This clonotype came up a few times. The chain carries TRBV7-2 and TRBJ1-4, with 11 bases fitting TRBD1. The CDR3 runs to 17 residues. V gave up 5 bases and J gave up 3 bases; unmatched junction bases: 8. Looked up from germline, CDR1 is SGHTA and CDR2 is FQGNSA. CDR3 bases: TGTGCCAGCAGCCGAAGGACAGGGGGCGAGCCTAATGAAAAACTGTTTTTT. Translated, it gives CASSRRTGGEPNEKLFF.

The rearrangement joins TRBV18 to TRBJ1-1, with D unresolved. This CDR3 is built from 13 residues. Trimming took 4 bases from V and 5 from J, leaving 11 bases between them. The germline CDR1 and CDR2 sequences are KGHSH and LQKENI. The CDR3: CASSQGKETEAFF. The CDR3, as DNA: TGTGCCAGCTCACAGGGTAAGGAAACTGAAGCTTTCTTT.

The rearrangement joins TRBV6-5 to TRBJ1-1; D is possibly TRBD1 (6 bases). Trimming removed 4 bases at V and 3 bases at J, with 18 bases between. CDR1 and CDR2 from the germline V gene are MNHEY and SVGAGI. The CDR3 is 16 amino acids. CDR3 amino acids: CASSFQPGVRHTEAFF. DNA for the CDR3: TGTGCCAGCAGTTTCCAACCAGGGGTCCGCCACACTGAAGCTTTCTTT.

The V and J genes are TRBV29-1 and TRBJ2-1; 10 nucleotides agree with TRBD2. Germline CDR1 is SQVTM and CDR2 is ANQGSEA. There are 13 residues in the CDR3. The V segment lost 6 bases and the J segment 6 bases; nucleotides outside the gene matches: 5. CDR3 region: CSVGAGGGNEQFF. CDR3 sequence (DNA): TGCAGCGTCGGAGCGGGGGGGGGCAATGAGCAGTTCTTC.

This clonotype was observed many times. V is TRBV7-2 and J is TRBJ2-3; 7 nucleotides match TRBD2. CDR1 SGHTA and CDR2 FQGNSA come from the germline V gene. The length of the CDR3 is 15 residues. V gave up 2 bases and J gave up 5 bases; unmatched junction bases: 7. CDR3 bases: TGTGCCAGCAGCTTAAGGCGGGGGAGGGTAGATACGCAGTATTTT. It yields the protein CASSLRRGRVDTQYF. Full variable domain (remainder filled in from reference TRBV7-2 and TRBJ2-3): GAGVSQSPSNKVTEKGKDVELRCDPISGHTALYWYRQSLGQGLEFLIYFQGNSAPDKSGLPSDRFSAERTGGSVSTLTIQRTQQEDSAVYLCASSLRRGRVDTQYFGPGTRLTVL.

This rearrangement joins TRBV5-6 to TRBJ2-7; maybe TRBD2 (6 bases). Trimming stripped 4 bases from V and 8 bases from J, with 16 bases between. The CDR3 consists of 13 residues. Per the germline V gene, CDR1 is SGHDT and CDR2 is YYEEEE. For the CDR3, the DNA is TGTGCCAGCAGCCCGCGCCGGGGGACCAAGCAGTACGTC. Protein sequence: CASSPRRGTKQYV.

This clonotype was seen only a few times. The genes are TRBV7-2 and TRBJ1-5; no clear D. V was shortened by 5 bases and J by 1 base, with 12 bases between the two germline ends. The CDR3 contains 15 residues. Germline V gene sequence: CDR1 SGHTA, CDR2 FQGNSA. The CDR3 DNA is TGTGCCAGCAGCCTGCGCCCTATGAGCAATCAGCCCCAGCATTTT. Amino acids: CASSLRPMSNQPQHF.

The rearrangement joins TRBV12-3 or TRBV12-4 to TRBJ1-1; 9 nucleotides match TRBD1. J was trimmed by 6 bases and V by 6 bases; bases with no gene match: 5. There are 13 residues in the CDR3. CDR3 amino acids: CASSRDRVAEAFF. DNA of the CDR3: TGTGCCAGCAGCCGGGACAGGGTCGCTGAAGCTTTCTTT.

The chain combines TRBV5-1 with TRBJ1-3, with 10 nucleotides matching TRBD1. Trimming at V came to 7 bases and at J to 4 bases, leaving 8 bases not matched to a gene. Germline V CDR1 and CDR2: SGHRS, YFSETQ. This CDR3 is built from 15 residues. The chain's CDR3 is CASSSDRGLGNTIYF. The DNA of the CDR3 is TGCGCCAGCTCCTCCGACAGGGGGCTCGGAAACACCATATATTTT. Supplemented by reference TRBV5-1 and TRBJ1-3, the full variable domain reads KAGVTQTPRYLIKTRGQQVTLSCSPISGHRSVSWYQQTPGQGLQFLFEYFSETQRNKGNFPGRFSGRQFSNSRSEMNVSTLELGDSALYLCASSSDRGLGNTIYFGEGSWLTVV.

CDR3 protein: CASSPGLADTQYF. CDR3 DNA sequence: TGTGCCAGCAGTCCCGGACTAGCAGATACGCAGTATTTT. The J gene is TRBJ2-3, the V gene TRBV6-5; 7 bases are a match to TRBD2. Germline loops: CDR1 MNHEY, CDR2 SVGAGI. The CDR3 is 13 residues long. After removal of 5 bases from V and 4 bases from J, the junction contained 3 bases not matched to a gene.

This clonotype has more than one count but fewer than ten. The chain joins TRBV4-3 to TRBJ2-7, with D maybe TRBD2 (6 bases). The CDR3 consists of 13 residues. CDR1 is LGHNA and CDR2 is YSLEER in the germline V gene. V was shortened by 0 bases and J by 6 bases, with 9 bases between the two germline ends. The CDR3 protein is CASSQELALEQYF. CDR3 coding DNA: TGCGCCAGCAGCCAAGAACTAGCTCTCGAGCAGTACTTC.

The chain joins TRBV9 to TRBJ2-1, with 9 bases lining up with TRBD1. The length of the CDR3 is 15 residues. Germline V CDR1 and CDR2: SGDLS, YYNGEE. J was trimmed by 3 bases and V by 3 bases; bases with no gene match: 4. The CDR3 here is CASSADRGVYNEQFF. CDR3 sequence (DNA): TGTGCCAGCAGCGCCGACAGGGGGGTCTACAATGAGCAGTTCTTC.

The chain carries TRBV7-3 and TRBJ2-1; 8 bases align to TRBD2. V gave up 2 bases and J gave up 7 bases; unmatched junction bases: 10. The CDR3 consists of 16 residues. Germline CDR1 and CDR2: SGHTA and FQGTGA. The CDR3 coding sequence is TGTGCCAGCAGCTTAGGGGCGGGGGGCGTCTGGAATGAGCAGTTCTTC. Translating it yields CASSLGAGGVWNEQFF.

The CDR3 region has the DNA TGTGCCAGCAGCTTAGAACGGGGGGAGCAGTTCTTC. Its protein product is CASSLERGEQFF. V is TRBV7-2 and J is TRBJ2-1; tentative D call: TRBD2 (6 bases). The CDR3 runs 12 residues. V lost 1 base and J lost 10, with 8 bases in between. Germline-derived CDR1 and CDR2 are SGHTA and FQGNSA.

This clonotype was seen many times. This chain uses TRBV20-1 with TRBJ2-5; D is unresolved. V shed 0 bases and J shed 5 bases, with 13 bases lying between them. The CDR3 runs 14 residues. Per the germline V gene, CDR1 is DFQATT and CDR2 is SNEGSKA (reference sequence). The CDR3 DNA reads as TGCAGTGCTAGAGATCATAATGGGCTGGAGACCCAGTACTTC. This codes for CSARDHNGLETQYF.

In this sample, this clonotype turned up a few times. This rearrangement joins TRBV7-3 to TRBJ2-5, with D hard to call. Germline loops: CDR1 SGHTA, CDR2 FQGTGA. This CDR3 region has 15 residues. Trimming took 0 bases from V and 4 from J, leaving 12 bases between them. DNA for the CDR3: TGTGCCAGCAGCTTAACCGCGTCGCCGGGAGAGACCCAGTACTTC. As protein: CASSLTASPGETQYF.

This clonotype was recorded many times. The CDR3 loop is CASSYAQGVSPLHF. The CDR3 coding sequence is TGTGCCAGCAGTTACGCACAGGGGGTCTCACCCCTCCACTTT. The chain couples TRBV6-5 to TRBJ1-6; 8 nucleotides line up with TRBD1. Trimming cost V 2 bases and J 10 bases; bases outside gene matches: 4. Germline CDR1 and CDR2: MNHEY and SVGAGI. There are 14 residues in the CDR3.

V and J are TRBV7-2 and TRBJ1-1, with D unclear. V was trimmed by 3 bases and J by 5 bases, leaving 10 bases between them. Germline CDR1 is SGHTA and CDR2 is FQGNSA. This CDR3 is 13 amino acids long. The CDR3 nucleotides read TGTGCCAGCAGCTTTTCCGGGGAAACTGAAGCTTTCTTT. Protein sequence: CASSFSGETEAFF.

The chain uses TRBV5-1 and TRBJ2-3, with 13 bases matching TRBD2. V trimming: 6 bases; J trimming: 4 bases; junction bases outside the gene matches: 2. This CDR3 contains 14 residues. Germline values: CDR1 SGHRS, CDR2 YFSETQ. The CDR3 DNA is TGCGCCAGCAAAACTAGCGGGGGGGCAGATACGCAGTATTTT. This encodes CASKTSGGADTQYF.

The sample holds a few counts of this clonotype. The chain recombines TRBV5-1 with TRBJ2-4; no clear D. Germline values: CDR1 SGHRS, CDR2 YFSETQ. The CDR3 runs to 13 residues. The germline V and J ends were trimmed by 6 bases and 5 bases, with 12 bases remaining between them. CDR3: CASISQDENIQYF. CDR3 DNA sequence: TGCGCCAGCATAAGTCAAGACGAAAACATTCAGTACTTC.

The rearrangement links TRBV27 to TRBJ1-2, with D tentatively TRBD1 (6 bases). The V end lost 1 base, the J end lost 6 bases, and 12 bases lay between the germline ends. Germline V gives CDR1 MNHEY, CDR2 SMNVEV (reference sequence). CDR3 length: 14 amino acids. The CDR3 DNA follows: TGTGCCAGCAGTTTATATGTAGGGGGAAATGGCTACACCTTC. Amino acids: CASSLYVGGNGYTF.

This chain uses TRBV6-4 with TRBJ2-7; D uncertain. Germline values: CDR1 MRHNA, CDR2 SNTAGT. The CDR3 is made up of 14 amino acids. V was cut by 0 bases and J by 2 bases, with 8 bases left in between. Written as DNA, the CDR3 is TGTGCCAGCAGTGACTCGACACAGCCCTACGAGCAGTACGTC. Its translation is CASSDSTQPYEQYV.

CDR3 residues: CASSWRPTGLVRNEQFF. The CDR3 coding sequence is TGTGCCAGCAGCTGGCGTCCGACAGGGCTCGTGAGAAATGAGCAGTTCTTC. This rearrangement joins TRBV14 to TRBJ2-1; 7 bases agree with TRBD1. The V and J ends lost 5 bases and 7 bases, in that order; junction bases with no gene match: 17. This CDR3 spans 17 amino acids. Germline V lookup: CDR1 SGHDN, CDR2 FVKESK.